Following are 32 T cell receptor beta chains from one sample sequenced in a study of T-cell reconstitution after alpha-beta-depleted transplantation in children. Library preparation (for TCRbeta) was performed with unique molecular identifiers. In TCRdb, the PCR reads were re-called with MiXCR into one record per CDR3 protein. Of a few hundred thousand distinct CDR3 sequences listed, approximately 12% are singletons. This specimen was PBMCs from the stem cell graft donor, taken from the stem cell graft. These receptors originate from a human donor who donated a stem cell graft to a child with combined immunodeficiency.

Worth noting for this clonotype: At one end, the junction sequence differs from germline, possibly due to a read error. The chain employs TRBV7-2 and TRBJ2-5, with unresolved D. Germline CDR1 reads SGHTA; CDR2 reads FQGNSA. The CDR3 length is 13 residues. This chain's CDR3 is CAGSLGIQETQYF. As DNA, the CDR3 is TGTGCCGGCAGCTTAGGGATACAAGAGACCCAGTACTTC.

The CDR3 DNA reads TGTGCCAGCAGCCGTTACCCCCAAGGGGGTAGGACCGGGGAGCTGTTTTTT. Residues: CASSRYPQGGRTGELFF. The chain has TRBV7-2 and TRBJ2-2; maybe TRBD1 (6 bases). The length of the CDR3 is 17 residues. Germline CDR1 and CDR2: SGHTA and FQGNSA. V lost 5 bases and J 5 bases, leaving 21 bases between the germline ends. The whole variable domain, filled in from reference TRBV7-2 and TRBJ2-2, reads GAGVSQSPSNKVTEKGKDVELRCDPISGHTALYWYRQSLGQGLEFLIYFQGNSAPDKSGLPSDRFSAERTGGSVSTLTIQRTQQEDSAVYLCASSRYPQGGRTGELFFGEGSRLTVL.

This clonotype was seen more than once but under ten times. The chain links TRBV4-3 to TRBJ1-4; D ambiguous. The V and J ends lost 0 bases and 4 bases respectively, with 9 bases between them. CDR1 LGHNA and CDR2 YSLEER come from the germline V gene. The CDR3 is 15 amino acids. The CDR3 protein is CASSQDDGVNEKLFF. The CDR3 DNA reads as TGCGCCAGCAGCCAAGACGACGGGGTTAATGAAAAACTGTTTTTT.

In this sample, this clonotype turned up a few times. This chain links TRBV5-1 with TRBJ2-5; 8 bases are a match to TRBD1. V shed 4 bases, J shed 4 bases, and the junction held 3 bases outside the gene matches. The CDR3 contains 13 residues. Germline values: CDR1 SGHRS, CDR2 YFSETQ. Here the CDR3 DNA reads TGCGCCAGCAGCATAGGACAGGGAGAGACCCAGTACTTC. Translation: CASSIGQGETQYF.

In its sample, this clonotype was seen a few times. The chain couples TRBV12-3 or TRBV12-4 to TRBJ2-7; 12 nucleotides agree with TRBD2. The J segment lost 6 bases and the V segment lost 1 base, leaving 10 bases of the junction unmatched. This CDR3 is 17 amino acids long. The CDR3 sequence is CASSLEGASGRALEQYF. The CDR3 DNA follows: TGTGCCAGCAGTTTAGAGGGGGCTAGCGGGAGGGCCCTCGAGCAGTACTTC.

V usage is TRBV4-3 and J usage is TRBJ1-2; no definite D call. This CDR3 has 15 amino acids. Per the germline V gene, CDR1 is LGHNA and CDR2 is YSLEER. Trimming took 0 bases from V and 4 from J, leaving 12 bases between them. DNA of the CDR3: TGCGCCAGCAGCCAAGACCTAAATAATCTCTATGGCTACACCTTC. This gives the protein CASSQDLNNLYGYTF.

This clonotype was picked up a small number of times. This chain connects TRBV7-2 to TRBJ1-2, with D tentatively TRBD1 (6 bases). Germline V gene data show CDR1 as SGHTA and CDR2 as FQGNSA. The germline V and J ends were trimmed by 4 bases and 4 bases, with 10 bases remaining between them. CDR3 length: 13 amino acids. Here the CDR3 reads CASSSGQFYGYTF. The CDR3 nucleotides are TGTGCCAGCAGCTCCGGACAGTTCTATGGCTACACCTTC.

This clonotype appeared a few times. The V call is TRBV29-1, the J call TRBJ2-1; 10 positions agree with TRBD1. CDR1 SQVTM and CDR2 ANQGSEA come from the germline V gene. The CDR3 has 16 amino acids. V dropped 2 bases and J dropped 5; count of bases not matched to a gene: 9. The CDR3 coding sequence is TGCAGCGTTGAAAGCACCCGGACAGGGGGAAACAATGAGCAGTTCTTC. The encoded protein is CSVESTRTGGNNEQFF.

This clonotype has a handful of counts. The J gene is TRBJ2-5, the V gene TRBV7-2, with D perhaps given as TRBD1 or TRBD2 (5 bases each). Trimming shortened V by 3 bases and J by 5 bases, and 16 bases separated the two germline ends. The CDR3 has 15 residues. The germline CDR1 and CDR2 sequences are SGHTA and FQGNSA. DNA for the CDR3: TGTGCCAGCAGCTTGCCGACAGTGGAGGTGGAGACCCAGTACTTC. This encodes CASSLPTVEVETQYF.

In its sample, this clonotype was seen many times. The chain recombines TRBV12-3 or TRBV12-4 with TRBJ2-2, with TRBD1 matching over 7 bases. The CDR3 has 17 residues. V trimming: 4 bases; J trimming: 2 bases; junction bases outside the gene matches: 10. CDR3 region: CASSSPPGQINTGELFF. CDR3 DNA: TGTGCCAGCAGTTCCCCTCCGGGACAGATAAACACCGGGGAGCTGTTTTTT.

Ten or more counts support this clonotype. The chain links TRBV27 to TRBJ1-1; 8 positions match TRBD1. Germline CDR1 is MNHEY and CDR2 is SMNVEV (reference sequence). The CDR3 spans 14 residues. The trim removed 2 bases at V and 10 bases at J, leaving 9 bases unmatched. This CDR3 reads CASSLQGQGFVAFF. CDR3 coding DNA: TGTGCCAGCAGTTTACAAGGACAGGGTTTTGTAGCTTTCTTT.

V usage is TRBV6-1 and J usage is TRBJ1-6; the match to TRBD1 covers 9 bases. Unmatched junction bases numbered 2, after V lost 4 bases and J lost 7 bases. The CDR3 spans 14 residues. CDR1 and CDR2 from the germline V gene are MNHNS and SASEGT. The DNA for the CDR3 is TGTGCCAGCAGTGCACAGGGGGCGAATTCACCCCTCCACTTT. Translated, it gives CASSAQGANSPLHF.

J is TRBJ2-1 and V is TRBV4-1, with TRBD2 matching over 16 bases. CDR3 size: 19 residues. CDR1 and CDR2 from the germline V gene are MGHRA and YSYEKL. The ends lost 0 bases at V and 7 bases at J; junction bases unmatched: 9. The CDR3 sequence: CASSQDPGTSGGAPNEQFF. CDR3 nucleotide sequence: TGCGCCAGCAGCCAAGATCCAGGGACTAGCGGGGGGGCTCCAAATGAGCAGTTCTTC.

The rearrangement joins TRBV3-1 to TRBJ2-7; 13 bases line up with TRBD2. Germline values: CDR1 LGHDT, CDR2 YNNKEL (reference sequence). V lost 0 bases, J lost 5 bases, and 13 bases stayed unmatched. The CDR3 loop spans 19 amino acids. This CDR3 reads CASSQDSDWSGTSGNEQYF. CDR3 DNA: TGTGCCAGCAGCCAAGATTCTGATTGGAGCGGGACTAGCGGGAACGAGCAGTACTTC.

This clonotype was observed many times. V usage is TRBV6-2 or TRBV6-3 and J usage is TRBJ2-1; TRBD2 agrees at 16 bases. Per the germline V gene, CDR1 is MNHEY and CDR2 is SVGEGT. The CDR3 runs 21 residues. Trimming at V came to 2 bases and at J to 0 bases, leaving 10 bases not matched to a gene. CDR3 in DNA: TGTGCCAGCAGTTACAACGAGGGACTAGCGGGAGGGCAGAGCTCCTACAATGAGCAGTTCTTC. This sequence encodes CASSYNEGLAGGQSSYNEQFF.

This clonotype showed up just a few times. This chain uses TRBV7-8 with TRBJ2-4, with D possibly being TRBD2 (7 bases). Trimming took off 5 bases at V and 2 bases at J, with 19 bases between the two ends. Germline-derived CDR1 and CDR2 are SGHVS and FQNEAQ. This CDR3 contains 17 residues. CDR3 residues: CASSLDRGAGPKNIQYF. The CDR3 region has the DNA TGTGCCAGCAGCCTAGACCGGGGGGCCGGACCCAAAAACATTCAGTACTTC.

This clonotype was picked up many times. This chain joins TRBV4-2 and TRBJ1-2; possible D gene TRBD1, 5 bases. The CDR3 spans 15 residues. The V end lost 1 base, the J end lost 3 bases, and 12 bases lay between the germline ends. Germline V gene sequence: CDR1 LGHNA, CDR2 YNFKEQ. The CDR3 protein is CASSQGVGTHYGYTF. CDR3 DNA sequence: TGTGCCAGCAGCCAAGGAGTTGGGACCCACTATGGCTACACCTTC.

There are a few counts of this clonotype. The chain couples TRBV12-3 or TRBV12-4 to TRBJ1-4; tentatively, D is TRBD1 (5 bases). The germline V and J ends were trimmed by 10 bases and 4 bases, with 10 bases remaining between them. The CDR3 runs to 12 residues. DNA for the CDR3: TGTGCCACGGGGCTTGGTAATGAAAAACTGTTTTTT. This gives the protein CATGLGNEKLFF.

This clonotype has at least ten counts. The CDR3 here is CASSREAGTGGDTQYF. For the CDR3, the DNA is TGCGCCAGCAGCCGGGAAGCCGGGACAGGGGGAGATACGCAGTATTTT. The chain employs TRBV4-3 and TRBJ2-3, with 11 bases that match TRBD1. Losses at the gene ends were 4 bases for V and 5 bases for J; bases not matched to a gene: 8. Germline loops: CDR1 LGHNA, CDR2 YSLEER. The CDR3 is made up of 16 amino acids.

The sample holds many counts of this clonotype. The chain is built from TRBV12-3 or TRBV12-4 and TRBJ2-5; no clear D gene. This CDR3 spans 13 amino acids. V lost 6 bases to trimming and J lost 4 bases, with 12 bases between them. The CDR3 nucleotides read TGTGCCAGCAGGATCCGGACGAGAGAGACCCAGTACTTC. Amino acid sequence: CASRIRTRETQYF.

The table lists this clonotype with a few counts. The chain links TRBV12-3 or TRBV12-4 to TRBJ2-7; tentatively, D is TRBD2 (6 bases). V was trimmed by 2 bases and J by 0 bases, leaving 17 bases between them. This CDR3 comprises 17 residues. The CDR3 DNA reads as TGTGCCAGCAGTTTATTGGCGGGGAGCCTCAACTCCTACGAGCAGTACTTC. This codes for CASSLLAGSLNSYEQYF.

This clonotype turned up a few times. The CDR3 coding sequence is TGCAGTGATGGGGGACAGACTAACTATGGCTACACCTTC. Its translation: CSDGGQTNYGYTF. The chain is built from TRBV20-1 and TRBJ1-2, with 7 bases lining up with TRBD1. J lost 0 bases, V lost 7 bases, and 5 bases had no gene match. This CDR3 contains 13 residues. Germline values: CDR1 DFQATT, CDR2 SNEGSKA (reference sequence).

This chain joins TRBV7-9 and TRBJ2-5; maybe TRBD1 (6 bases). This CDR3 has 15 amino acids. Germline V gene sequence: CDR1 SEHNR, CDR2 FQNEAQ (reference sequence). The V end lost 3 bases, the J end lost 3 bases, and 14 bases lay between the germline ends. CDR3 in amino acids: CASSFRQPGEETQYF. The DNA of the CDR3 is TGTGCCAGCAGCTTTCGACAGCCAGGGGAAGAGACCCAGTACTTC.

Many counts were recorded for this clonotype. J is TRBJ2-7 and V is TRBV10-3, with D possibly being TRBD1 or TRBD2 (5 bases each). The CDR3 runs to 13 residues. Germline CDR1 is ENHRY and CDR2 is SYGVKD. V was clipped by 7 bases and J by 5 bases, with 15 bases between them. Here the CDR3 DNA reads TGTGCCATCAACACCGGGACCACTAACGAGCAGTACTTC. Its protein product is CAINTGTTNEQYF.

The J gene is TRBJ2-1, the V gene TRBV9, with D uncertain. The CDR3 consists of 17 residues. The germline CDR1 and CDR2 sequences are SGDLS and YYNGEE. V was clipped by 0 bases and J by 7 bases, with 20 bases between them. CDR3 sequence: CASSVATASLQNNEQFF. For the CDR3, the DNA is TGTGCCAGCAGCGTAGCGACGGCCTCACTTCAGAATAATGAGCAGTTCTTC.

V and J are TRBV7-3 and TRBJ1-2; D ambiguous. Germline CDR1 reads SGHTA; CDR2 reads FQGTGA. The CDR3 covers 15 residues. V was clipped by 2 bases and J by 3 bases, with 13 bases between them. CDR3 sequence reads: CASSLGPNGDYGYTF. CDR3 in DNA: TGTGCCAGCAGCTTAGGACCGAACGGTGACTATGGCTACACCTTC.

This chain uses TRBV20-1 with TRBJ1-3, with D hard to call. Trimming cost V 2 bases and J 0 bases, with 8 bases left between them. CDR1 DFQATT and CDR2 SNEGSKA come from the germline V gene (reference sequence). The CDR3 totals 14 residues. The CDR3 reads CSARFTGSGNTIYF. The CDR3 nucleotides are TGCAGTGCTAGATTTACGGGCTCTGGAAACACCATATATTTT.

This clonotype was recorded many times. V is TRBV29-1 and J is TRBJ2-1; TRBD2 matches 8 bases. V gave up 5 bases and J gave up 9 bases; unmatched junction bases: 9. This CDR3 comprises 13 residues. CDR1 SQVTM and CDR2 ANQGSEA come from the germline V gene. This CDR3 reads CSVPAGGVSEQFF. CDR3 DNA sequence: TGCAGCGTTCCGGCCGGGGGGGTGAGTGAGCAGTTCTTC.

This clonotype was seen only a few times. The chain is built from TRBV4-3 and TRBJ1-1; no clear D gene. Germline CDR1 reads LGHNA; CDR2 reads YSLEER. The CDR3 is 16 residues long. The ends were cut back, 3 bases at V and 1 base at J, with 15 bases in the middle. CDR3 protein: CASSQQGVGRNTEAFF. The CDR3 DNA sequence: TGCGCCAGCAGCCAGCAAGGAGTAGGGAGGAACACTGAAGCTTTCTTT.

The chain recombines TRBV9 with TRBJ2-5; D uncertain. The length of the CDR3 is 14 residues. Trimming pared 0 bases from V and 1 base from J, leaving 7 bases between. Germline CDR1 and CDR2: SGDLS and YYNGEE. The CDR3 DNA is TGTGCCAGCAGCGTAGGACGGACCCAAGAGACCCAGTACTTC. Translated: CASSVGRTQETQYF. Supplemented by reference TRBV9 and TRBJ2-5, the full variable domain reads DSGVTQTPKHLITATGQRVTLRCSPRSGDLSVYWYQQSLDQGLQFLIQYYNGEERAKGNILERFSAQQFPDLHSELNLSSLELGDSALYFCASSVGRTQETQYFGPGTRLLVL.

This chain joins TRBV6-2 or TRBV6-3 and TRBJ2-3, with 8 bases identical to TRBD1. V trimming: 11 bases; J trimming: 2 bases; junction bases outside the gene matches: 6. The V gene's germline CDR1 is MNHEY and CDR2 SVGEGT. This CDR3 comprises 13 residues. CDR3 coding DNA: TGTGCCCACGGACAGGGTGCCACAGATACGCAGTATTTT. Amino acid sequence: CAHGQGATDTQYF.

This clonotype was picked up many times. The chain employs TRBV29-1 and TRBJ2-1; D is perhaps TRBD1 (5 bases). The CDR3 sequence is 13 residues long. The germline V gene encodes CDR1 SQVTM and CDR2 ANQGSEA. Trimming took 7 bases from V and 8 from J, leaving 18 bases between them. The chain's CDR3 is CSADISGLDEQFF. The CDR3 nucleotides are TGCAGCGCTGATATCTCAGGGTTAGATGAGCAGTTCTTC.